Below, 19 T cell receptor beta chains from the same sample are listed, as sequenced in a study of T cells of healthy individuals. TCRdb used MiXCR to reprocess the 5' RACE reads, holding one entry per CDR3 protein. The data show around 63,000 distinct CDR3 sequences, about a sixth seen once. Receptors originate from a human donor in good health.

This clonotype was detected ten times or more. This chain connects TRBV18 to TRBJ1-5, with D possibly TRBD1 on 5 matching bases. This CDR3 has 14 residues. V was cut by 5 bases and J by 3 bases, with 11 bases left in between. Germline CDR1 KGHSH, CDR2 LQKENI. In nucleotides, the CDR3 is TGTGCCAGCTCAACCGGGACGGTCAATCAGCCCCAGCATTTT. This codes for CASSTGTVNQPQHF.

This clonotype was counted a few times. The rearrangement joins TRBV7-8 to TRBJ2-3, with a weak D call TRBD2 (7 bases). V lost 3 bases, J lost 3 bases, and 13 bases lay in between. This CDR3 is built from 15 residues. Germline lookup yields CDR1 SGHVS and CDR2 FQNEAQ. The CDR3 is CASSFGGAMTDTQYF. In DNA form, the CDR3 reads TGTGCCAGCAGCTTTGGGGGGGCTATGACAGATACGCAGTATTTT.

This clonotype was counted ten times or more. The rearrangement uses TRBV12-3 or TRBV12-4 and TRBJ2-3; D is uncertain. The CDR3 length is 14 residues. Trimming left V 7 bases short and J 1 base short, with 12 bases between. CDR3 nucleotide sequence: TGTGCCAGCACCCCGACACCTGGCACAGATACGCAGTATTTT. It translates to CASTPTPGTDTQYF.

This clonotype was seen more than once but under ten times. This chain uses TRBV14 with TRBJ1-1; D might be TRBD1 (6 bases). This CDR3 is built from 16 residues. V shed 1 base and J shed 4 bases, with 16 bases lying between them. Germline values: CDR1 SGHDN, CDR2 FVKESK. The CDR3 loop is CASSQAGRGFSTEAFF. The CDR3 region has the DNA TGTGCCAGCAGCCAAGCGGGCAGGGGATTCTCCACTGAAGCTTTCTTT.

V is TRBV5-1 and J is TRBJ1-6, with a tentative D call TRBD1 (5 bases). The CDR3 is made up of 15 amino acids. V was pared by 4 bases and J by 7 bases, with 15 bases between. Germline V gene lookup returns CDR1 SGHRS and CDR2 YFSETQ. CDR3 protein: CASSPGGGPNSPLHF. CDR3 bases: TGCGCCAGCAGCCCTGGGGGGGGTCCAAATTCACCCCTCCACTTT.

This clonotype came up a few times. This chain joins TRBV20-1 and TRBJ2-7, with 11 positions matching TRBD2. Trimming took 1 base from V and 6 from J; bases not matched to a gene: 8. This CDR3 region has 15 residues. Germline-derived CDR1 and CDR2 are DFQATT and SNEGSKA (reference sequence). CDR3 loop: CSARASGRPTLEQYF. CDR3 sequence (DNA): TGCAGTGCTAGAGCTAGCGGGAGGCCCACACTCGAGCAGTACTTC.

A note on this clonotype: A single base separates this from a much larger clone, so it may be a read error. The gene calls are TRBV28 and TRBJ2-3; D remains ambiguous. Germline V gives CDR1 MDHEN, CDR2 SYDVKM. The CDR3 has 14 amino acids. The DNA of the CDR3 is TGTACCAGCAGTTTATCTGTGATTACAGATACGCAGTATTTT. Protein sequence: CTSSLSVITDTQYF.

This clonotype was seen repeatedly, ten times or more. The chain has TRBV4-1 and TRBJ2-5; D may be TRBD1 or TRBD2 (6 bases each). This CDR3 is 14 amino acids long. With 1 base removed from V and 5 bases from J, the gap between germline ends came to 11 bases. In germline, CDR1 is MGHRA, CDR2 YSYEKL. CDR3 bases: TGCGCCAGCAGCCAAGCGGGGGCCAGGGAGACCCAGTACTTC. Translation gives CASSQAGARETQYF.

The V gene is TRBV14, the J gene TRBJ2-1; TRBD2 matches at 8 bases. J lost 5 bases, V lost 5 bases, and 11 bases had no gene match. Germline CDR1 is SGHDN and CDR2 is FVKESK. CDR3 size: 16 residues. CDR3 protein: CASSMLSGRGDNEQFF. CDR3 DNA sequence: TGTGCCAGCAGCATGTTAAGCGGGAGAGGGGACAATGAGCAGTTCTTC.

This chain joins TRBV7-2 and TRBJ2-3; 14 positions match TRBD2. V dropped 3 bases and J dropped 4; count of bases not matched to a gene: 3. Germline V CDR1 and CDR2: SGHTA, FQGNSA. The CDR3 runs 16 residues. In DNA form, the CDR3 reads TGTGCCAGCAGCTTTTCGACTAGCGGGAGGGCAGATACGCAGTATTTT. It yields the protein CASSFSTSGRADTQYF.

This clonotype was counted many times. J is TRBJ1-2 and V is TRBV20-1, with D unclear. The germline V and J ends were trimmed by 0 bases and 0 bases, with 14 bases remaining between them. This CDR3 is 16 amino acids long. Germline CDR1 is DFQATT and CDR2 is SNEGSKA (reference sequence). The CDR3 reads CSARDHKMKANYGYTF. CDR3 in DNA: TGCAGTGCTAGAGATCATAAGATGAAGGCTAACTATGGCTACACCTTC.

As to this clonotype: Possible read error: a much larger clone is one base away. The chain joins TRBV4-3 to TRBJ2-1; possible D gene TRBD2, 6 bases. Trimming stripped 4 bases from V and 7 bases from J, with 14 bases between. This CDR3 contains 14 residues. CDR1 and CDR2 from the germline V gene are LGHNA and YSLEER. The CDR3 protein is CASSPRHGGNEQFF. The CDR3 DNA sequence: TGCGCCAGCAGCCCCCGACATGGAGGGAATGAGCAGTTCTTC.

This chain links TRBV9 with TRBJ2-6; no definite D call. CDR1 is SGDLS, CDR2 YYNGEE, per germline. The CDR3 contains 14 residues. V was trimmed by 4 bases and J by 1 base, leaving 6 bases between them. The CDR3 coding sequence is TGTGCCAGCAGCCCACTTTCTGGGGCCAACGTCCTGACTTTC. Amino acid sequence: CASSPLSGANVLTF.

This clonotype was counted between two and nine times. The rearrangement joins TRBV6-1 to TRBJ2-5, with D possibly TRBD1 on 5 matching bases. Germline V lookup: CDR1 MNHNS, CDR2 SASEGT. V dropped 3 bases and J dropped 5 bases, with 10 bases sitting between them. This CDR3 has 13 residues. Here the CDR3 reads CASSDYPGETQYF. For the CDR3, the DNA is TGTGCCAGCAGTGATTATCCAGGGGAGACCCAGTACTTC.

This clonotype was recorded a few times. The gene calls are TRBV29-1 and TRBJ1-1; D uncertain. Germline CDR1 and CDR2: SQVTM and ANQGSEA. The CDR3 has 12 amino acids. V gave up 4 bases and J gave up 1 base, with 7 bases separating them. The CDR3 is CSVGFGNTEAFF. DNA of the CDR3: TGCAGCGTTGGTTTCGGGAACACTGAAGCTTTCTTT.

Details on this clonotype: A read error is possible here, since a much larger clone lies one base away. This chain connects TRBV11-2 to TRBJ2-1; D is undetermined. Germline-derived CDR1 and CDR2 are SGHAT and FQNNGV. The length of the CDR3 is 12 residues. In nucleotides, the CDR3 is TGTGACAGCAGCTTAGGGAACCCAGAGCAGTTCTTC. Translated: CDSSLGNPEQFF.

V gene TRBV5-8 combines with J gene TRBJ1-2; 8 positions match TRBD1. From germline, CDR1 is SGHTS and CDR2 YDEGEE. The CDR3 loop spans 14 amino acids. V shed 2 bases and J 5 bases; nucleotides not matched to a gene: 5. CDR3 protein: CASSFGRGPYGYTF. The CDR3 region has the DNA TGTGCCAGCAGCTTCGGCAGGGGGCCTTATGGCTACACCTTC.

The chain recombines TRBV20-1 with TRBJ2-7, with 8 positions matching TRBD1. Germline V CDR1 and CDR2: DFQATT, SNEGSKA (reference sequence). Trimming took 6 bases from V and 3 from J; bases not matched to a gene: 7. The CDR3 sequence is 13 residues long. CDR3 sequence: CSAGQGRLYEQYF. In DNA, the CDR3 is TGCAGTGCCGGACAGGGCCGACTCTACGAGCAGTACTTC.

This clonotype was detected ten times or more. The genes are TRBV20-1 and TRBJ1-5, with a tentative D call TRBD1 (5 bases). The CDR3 runs to 14 residues. Trimming stripped 0 bases from V and 2 bases from J, with 8 bases between. In germline, CDR1 is DFQATT, CDR2 SNEGSKA (reference sequence). CDR3 in DNA: TGCAGTGCTAGAGATACACAGGGCAATCAGCCCCAGCATTTT. It is translated as CSARDTQGNQPQHF.